One and the same sample provided the 20 T cell receptor beta chains below, sequenced in a study of T-cell reconstitution after alpha-beta-depleted transplantation in children. Preparing the TCRbeta library involved the use of unique molecular identifiers. TCRdb called the PCR reads again in MiXCR, with one record for every CDR3 protein. The top ten hold 13% to 15% of the sample, which has under 750,000 distinct CDR3 sequences, 20% to 25% seen once. Sequenced material: PBMCs, mostly from graft donor cells, taken 360 days after TCRalphabeta/CD19-depleted stem cell transplant. These TCRs come from a boy younger than two who had a stem cell transplant for acute myeloid leukemia, so the T cells may come from the graft donor.

This clonotype was observed a handful of times. This sequence joins TRBV10-3 and TRBJ2-3; 8 bases fit TRBD2. The CDR3 has 16 amino acids. With V trimmed by 2 bases and J by 2 bases, 6 bases remained unmatched. The germline V gene has CDR1 ENHRY and CDR2 SYGVKD. In DNA, the CDR3 is TGTGCCATCAGTGAGGAGGCGGGGGGACCCACAGATACGCAGTATTTT. It yields the protein CAISEEAGGPTDTQYF.

The rearrangement uses TRBV25-1 and TRBJ2-1; no clear D gene. Trimming took 8 bases from V and 7 from J, leaving 15 bases between them. The CDR3 is 13 residues long. Germline values: CDR1 MGHDK, CDR2 SYGVNS. As DNA, the CDR3 is TGTGCCAGCTCCTACCCCGCATCGAATGAGCAGTTCTTC. Amino acids: CASSYPASNEQFF.

This clonotype came up a few times. This rearrangement joins TRBV19 to TRBJ2-3; 13 bases fit TRBD2. The CDR3 spans 18 residues. Germline loops: CDR1 LNHDA, CDR2 SQIVND (reference sequence). The V segment lost 3 bases and the J segment 1 base; nucleotides outside the gene matches: 7. Here the CDR3 reads CASSIPGLAGDRTDTQYF. DNA of the CDR3: TGTGCCAGTAGTATCCCCGGACTAGCGGGGGATCGCACAGATACGCAGTATTTT.

In its sample, this clonotype was seen many times. J is TRBJ2-1 and V is TRBV5-1, with 9 bases identical to TRBD2. Germline assignment: CDR1 SGHRS and CDR2 YFSETQ. CDR3 size: 16 residues. V was pared by 0 bases and J by 7 bases, with 8 bases of the junction left unmatched. The CDR3 DNA reads TGCGCCAGCAGCTTGGAGGCTAGCGGGGAGTGGAATGAGCAGTTCTTC. Residues: CASSLEASGEWNEQFF.

This clonotype occurred many times. This chain connects TRBV9 to TRBJ2-3; the match to TRBD2 covers 8 bases. V lost 1 base to trimming and J lost 2 bases; unmatched junction nucleotides: 6. CDR1 is SGDLS and CDR2 is YYNGEE in the germline V gene. CDR3 length: 16 amino acids. DNA for the CDR3: TGTGCCAGCAGCGTAATGAGCGGGGGAGACACAGATACGCAGTATTTT. Translated: CASSVMSGGDTDTQYF.

The chain employs TRBV20-1 and TRBJ2-5, with D perhaps TRBD2 (6 bases). Germline lookup yields CDR1 DFQATT and CDR2 SNEGSKA (reference sequence). Deletions cut 5 bases from V and 3 bases from J, with 13 bases between. CDR3 size: 13 residues. The CDR3 DNA reads as TGCAGTGCTCCGCCCGGGAGCGAAGAGACCCAGTACTTC. It translates to CSAPPGSEETQYF.

The CDR3 nucleotides read TGTGCCGGCTCCCCCTGGGACACTGAAGCTTTCTTT. Translating gives CAGSPWDTEAFF. J is TRBJ1-1 and V is TRBV7-9; D ambiguous. Germline assignment: CDR1 SEHNR and CDR2 FQNEAQ (reference sequence). V was shortened by 11 bases and J by 3 bases, with 13 bases between the two germline ends. The CDR3 is 12 amino acids.

This clonotype was seen only a few times. The chain is built from TRBV20-1 and TRBJ2-4; D is possibly TRBD1 (5 bases). The ends were cut back, 6 bases at V and 7 bases at J, with 16 bases in the middle. This CDR3 comprises 13 residues. CDR1 is DFQATT and CDR2 is SNEGSKA in the germline V gene (reference sequence). CDR3 nucleotides: TGCAGTGCCTCTGCAGGGATTGGGAACATTCAGTACTTC. It translates to CSASAGIGNIQYF.

At least ten counts were recorded for this clonotype. The genes are TRBV29-1 and TRBJ2-2; the match to TRBD2 covers 9 bases. CDR3 length equals 14 residues. In germline, CDR1 is SQVTM, CDR2 ANQGSEA. The J segment lost 5 bases and the V segment lost 4 bases, leaving 5 bases of the junction unmatched. For the CDR3, the DNA is TGCAGCGTTGGTTGGCTAGCGGGAACCGGGGAGCTGTTTTTT. It specifies CSVGWLAGTGELFF.

In this sample, this clonotype turned up many times. This chain links TRBV28 with TRBJ2-2, with unresolved D. The CDR3 spans 16 residues. Germline V gives CDR1 MDHEN, CDR2 SYDVKM. Trimming took 2 bases from V and 7 from J, leaving 17 bases between them. The CDR3 protein is CASSLDPWTGSGELFF. The DNA of the CDR3 is TGTGCCAGCAGTTTAGATCCTTGGACGGGCAGCGGGGAGCTGTTTTTT.

This clonotype appeared many times. The gene calls are TRBV20-1 and TRBJ2-1; 9 bases are a match to TRBD2. This CDR3 is built from 14 residues. Germline V gives CDR1 DFQATT, CDR2 SNEGSKA (reference sequence). Trimming took 3 bases from V and 4 from J; bases not matched to a gene: 4. The DNA of the CDR3 is TGCAGTGCTAGTCGAGCGGGGGGTTACAATGAGCAGTTCTTC. Translated, it gives CSASRAGGYNEQFF.

This clonotype showed up just once. V gene TRBV7-2 combines with J gene TRBJ2-2; 7 nucleotides agree with TRBD2. CDR3 length: 14 amino acids. Per the germline V gene, CDR1 is SGHTA and CDR2 is FQGNSA. V shed 8 bases, J shed 8 bases, and the junction held 11 bases outside the gene matches. The CDR3 is CASEDGGFGGELFF. As DNA, the CDR3 is TGTGCCAGCGAAGACGGGGGGTTCGGGGGGGAGCTGTTTTTT.

The J gene is TRBJ1-1, the V gene TRBV27; 8 bases are a match to TRBD1. Germline loops: CDR1 MNHEY, CDR2 SMNVEV (reference sequence). After removal of 5 bases from V and 3 bases from J, the junction contained 5 bases not matched to a gene. The CDR3 totals 14 residues. The CDR3 nucleotides are TGTGCCAGCAGTATCAACAGGGGGTACACTGAAGCTTTCTTT. It is translated as CASSINRGYTEAFF.

This clonotype showed up just once. The chain combines TRBV15 with TRBJ1-5; perhaps TRBD1 as D (5 bases). The CDR3 totals 15 residues. Germline values: CDR1 LNHNV, CDR2 YYDKDF (reference sequence). Trimming removed 0 bases at V and 4 bases at J, with 10 bases between. This CDR3 reads CATSRDPTANQPQHF. In DNA, the CDR3 is TGTGCCACCAGCAGAGATCCGACAGCTAATCAGCCCCAGCATTTT.

The V call is TRBV11-2, the J call TRBJ1-2; D not resolved. CDR1 is SGHAT and CDR2 is FQNNGV in the germline V gene. CDR3 length: 14 residues. The V end lost 2 bases, the J end lost 5 bases, and 12 bases lay between the germline ends. CDR3 residues: CASSLSAAPYGYTF. The CDR3 bases are TGTGCCAGCAGCTTATCCGCGGCCCCATATGGCTACACCTTC.

J is TRBJ2-7 and V is TRBV7-9; D is unresolved. The CDR3 consists of 12 residues. Germline assignment: CDR1 SEHNR and CDR2 FQNEAQ (reference sequence). V lost 5 bases and J 5 bases, leaving 10 bases between the germline ends. The CDR3 here is CASSRRIDEQYF. CDR3 DNA: TGTGCCAGCAGCCGACGGATCGACGAGCAGTACTTC.

This clonotype was detected a few times. The chain is built from TRBV27 and TRBJ2-7; 8 positions agree with TRBD2. Germline V gene data show CDR1 as MNHEY and CDR2 as SMNVEV (reference sequence). Losses at the gene ends were 6 bases for V and 3 bases for J; bases not matched to a gene: 7. This CDR3 region has 14 residues. CDR3 nucleotide sequence: TGTGCCAGCAGACCCTCGGGGGGGGTCTACGAGCAGTACGTC. Translating it yields CASRPSGGVYEQYV.

The chain joins TRBV11-2 to TRBJ2-7; D is uncertain. V dropped 2 bases and J dropped 3 bases, with 11 bases sitting between them. Germline assignment: CDR1 SGHAT and CDR2 FQNNGV. The CDR3 runs 14 residues. This CDR3 is CASSLLQPVYEQYV. In DNA form, the CDR3 reads TGTGCCAGCAGCTTACTACAACCCGTCTACGAGCAGTACGTC.

The J gene is TRBJ2-3, the V gene TRBV20-1; possibly TRBD1 for D (7 bases). There are 16 residues in the CDR3. Germline-derived CDR1 and CDR2 are DFQATT and SNEGSKA (reference sequence). Trimming left V 3 bases short and J 0 bases short, with 16 bases between. CDR3 in amino acids: CSASVRGAPSTDTQYF. The CDR3 DNA sequence: TGCAGTGCTAGCGTCAGGGGGGCCCCTAGCACAGATACGCAGTATTTT.

Only a few counts were recorded for this clonotype. The V call is TRBV12-3 or TRBV12-4, the J call TRBJ2-1; D is perhaps TRBD2 (6 bases). V dropped 8 bases and J dropped 2 bases, with 16 bases sitting between them. The CDR3 sequence is 15 residues long. The CDR3 nucleotides are TGTGCCAGCCAACGGCCCTCTAGCGCCTACAATGAGCAGTTCTTC. Its translation is CASQRPSSAYNEQFF.